Listed below are T cell receptor beta chains from one sample, sequenced in a study of T-cell memory formation after mild COVID-19. Via MiXCR, TCRdb re-called the 5' RACE reads, giving one row per CDR3 protein. The data hold 92,000 or so distinct CDR3 sequences, with more than 10% observed a single time. The source material was PBMCs or a T cell subset sorted from them (not recorded which). All receptors come from an adult woman who had mild COVID-19 (a few samples of this study predate the infection). Cell type and time point are not known. The CDR3 runs from the conserved cysteine through the conserved F or W. The order of the fields is clone size, V gene, J gene, D gene, CDR3 DNA, CDR3 protein. D genes are given only for firm matches. Some rows have no size entry. The others give once, few or many, or a class for an expanded clone.

clone size: few
V gene: TRBV7-9
J gene: TRBJ2-3
D gene: NA
CDR3 DNA: TGTGCCAGCAGCTCGACTCGAGCGGATCACCAGTACACAGATACGCAGTATTTT
CDR3 protein: CASSSTRADHQYTDTQYF

clone size: NA
V gene: TRBV2
J gene: TRBJ1-5
D gene: NA
CDR3 DNA: TGTGCCAGCAGTGAGGAATCGGGGACCAATCAGCCCCAGCATTTT
CDR3 protein: CASSEESGTNQPQHF

clone size: medium-sized
V gene: TRBV12-3/TRBV12-4
J gene: TRBJ2-1
D gene: TRBD2
CDR3 DNA: TGTGCCAGCGGACTAGCGGACAACAATGAGCAGTTCTTC
CDR3 protein: CASGLADNNEQFF

clone size: NA
V gene: TRBV9
J gene: TRBJ2-3
D gene: NA
CDR3 DNA: TGTGCCAGCAGCGACGCAACCTCGCAGGGGTCTGGGGCGCAGTATTTT
CDR3 protein: CASSDATSQGSGAQYF

clone size: few
V gene: TRBV12-3/TRBV12-4
J gene: TRBJ1-3
D gene: NA
CDR3 DNA: TGTGCCAGCAGTCCCCCCGGAAGGTTCCCCGGAGCTGGAAACACCATATATTTT
CDR3 protein: CASSPPGRFPGAGNTIYF

clone size: NA
V gene: TRBV3-1
J gene: TRBJ1-2
D gene: TRBD1
CDR3 DNA: TGTGCCAGCAGCCGGTCTGACAGGGGCTATGGCTACACCTTC
CDR3 protein: CASSRSDRGYGYTF

clone size: many
V gene: TRBV29-1
J gene: TRBJ2-7
D gene: NA
CDR3 DNA: TGCAGCGTCATTACCGGGACTGCAGTCTACGAGCAGTACTTC
CDR3 protein: CSVITGTAVYEQYF

clone size: few
V gene: TRBV7-8
J gene: TRBJ2-1
D gene: NA
CDR3 DNA: TGTGCCAGCAGCTCCCGGCCCGCGACCAATGAGCAGTTCTTC
CDR3 protein: CASSSRPATNEQFF

clone size: NA
V gene: TRBV3-1
J gene: TRBJ1-1
D gene: TRBD1
CDR3 DNA: TGTGCCAGCAGCCAAGAAGGTCGGACAGGGCTCACTGAAGCTTTCTTT
CDR3 protein: CASSQEGRTGLTEAFF

clone size: NA
V gene: TRBV9
J gene: TRBJ2-3
D gene: NA
CDR3 DNA: TGTGCCAGCAGCGTAGGGGGGGGCCACTCCACAGATACGCAGTATTTT
CDR3 protein: CASSVGGGHSTDTQYF

clone size: NA
V gene: TRBV25-1
J gene: TRBJ1-2
D gene: TRBD1
CDR3 DNA: TGTGCCAGCAGTGAATGGGACAGGGGTGGATCAGGGTATGGCTACACCTTC
CDR3 protein: CASSEWDRGGSGYGYTF

clone size: NA
V gene: TRBV4-3
J gene: TRBJ2-1
D gene: NA
CDR3 DNA: TGCGCCAGCAGCCCAGGCAGCGGACACGGCTATGAGCAGTTCTTC
CDR3 protein: CASSPGSGHGYEQFF

clone size: NA
V gene: TRBV7-2
J gene: TRBJ2-1
D gene: TRBD2
CDR3 DNA: TGTGCCAGCAGCCCGGCCTATATCCTAGCGGGGGGGAGCTCCTACAATGAGCAGTTCTTC
CDR3 protein: CASSPAYILAGGSSYNEQFF

clone size: many
V gene: TRBV27
J gene: TRBJ2-3
D gene: NA
CDR3 DNA: TGTGCCAGCAGTCCATCCGGGCCCCCGGGAGATACGCAGTATTTT
CDR3 protein: CASSPSGPPGDTQYF

clone size: many
V gene: TRBV20-1
J gene: TRBJ2-3
D gene: NA
CDR3 DNA: TGCAGTGCTACGGTTCGGCTCTCCCGTGATACGCAGTATTTT
CDR3 protein: CSATVRLSRDTQYF

clone size: NA
V gene: TRBV11-3
J gene: TRBJ1-1
D gene: NA
CDR3 DNA: TGTGCCAGCAGCTCATCCGGGCAGTCACTCCGCTCCCTAGAAGCTTTCTTT
CDR3 protein: CASSSSGQSLRSLEAFF

clone size: few
V gene: TRBV12-3/TRBV12-4
J gene: TRBJ1-1
D gene: NA
CDR3 DNA: TGTGCCAGCAGTTTTCCCAGGGGTGGCGGCACTGAAGCTTTCTTT
CDR3 protein: CASSFPRGGGTEAFF